These 3 T cell receptor beta chains were sequenced from one sample in a study of tumor-infiltrating lymphocytes in primary liver carcinoma. The researchers produced TCR beta cDNA from 500 to 550 ng total RNA with a constant-region primer. Employing slightly modified ARM-PCR, three nested multiplex PCR rounds were run, and these gave rise to the TCR beta libraries. A C-beta reverse primer was combined with TRBV1-TRBV30 forward primers in the first two PCR rounds, and each round had about 10 cycles. One entry per CDR3 protein results from TCRdb running MiXCR on the multiplex PCR reads. The table has 300,000 to 350,000 distinct CDR3 sequences, about two thirds seen once. Alongside blood RNA obtained from unsorted whole blood, germline DNA was also extracted. Input material: peripheral blood. The source is a man aged 40-49 years with primary liver carcinoma and hepatitis B virus infection.

This clonotype has a single count. A much larger clone lies a single base off, so this may be a read error. The V and J genes are TRBV29-1 and TRBJ2-3, with 11 bases aligning to TRBD1. The CDR3 length is 13 residues. Losses at the gene ends were 6 bases for V and 7 bases for J; bases not matched to a gene: 6. Germline V gene data show CDR1 as SQVTM and CDR2 as ANQGSEA. The CDR3 loop is CSVGTGGTYTQYF. The CDR3 DNA reads TGCAGCGTAGGGACAGGGGGGACATATACGCAGTATTTT.

This clonotype was counted at least ten times. This chain joins TRBV10-3 and TRBJ2-7; TRBD2 matches 8 bases. The CDR3 has 14 amino acids. CDR1 is ENHRY and CDR2 is SYGVKD in the germline V gene. Losses at the gene ends were 6 bases for V and 3 bases for J; bases not matched to a gene: 7. The CDR3 sequence is CAISDAGGDYEQYF. CDR3 coding DNA: TGTGCCATCAGCGACGCGGGAGGCGACTACGAGCAGTACTTC.

Of note for this clonotype: This sequence may be a read error, since a much larger clone differs from it by one base. The chain employs TRBV6-5 and TRBJ2-3, with D possibly being TRBD1 (6 bases). Germline CDR1 MNHEY, CDR2 SVGAGI. This CDR3 has 18 amino acids. In DNA, the CDR3 is TGTGCCAACAGTTACGAACTCTCACAGGGCTCTAGCACAGATACGCAGTATTTT. Translating gives CANSYELSQGSSTDTQYF.